The sequence of this T cell receptor beta chain was determined in a study of T cell repertoires in cytomegalovirus infection. Looking at the study overall: CMV infection and matching HLA type were both indicated by public TCR beta signatures. Study-level points and caveats: Predominance within the ex vivo response was attributable to HLA-C-restricted CMV-specific TCR beta clonotypes.

TCRdb redid the calling of the reads with MiXCR, one entry per CDR3 protein. The table lists about 900,000 distinct CDR3 sequences, roughly 30% of them singletons. This clonotype was counted ten times or more. Its antigen is not known. Germline is not matched at one junction end, which may reflect a read error. There are 14 residues in the CDR3. The source was cultured CD8+ T cells from PBMCs, collected from culture after CMV antigen stimulation. The sequence derives from a human donor in good health (CMV status not recorded). Some clones in this sample may be carry-over from other donors' samples. V usage is TRBV12-3 or TRBV12-4 and J usage is TRBJ2-1; 10 bases are shared with TRBD2. CDR3 coding DNA: TGTGCCAGCAGCTTAGCGGGGGGCTACAATGAGCAGTTCTTC. This sequence encodes CASSLAGGYNEQFF.